This T cell receptor beta chain was recorded in a study of blood T cell repertoires in COVID-19. On the study more broadly: Some COVID-19 samples were acute and others convalescent; all came from the United States, Italy and Spain. Nucleic acid was either cDNA or gDNA, and it came from T cells, B-cell-depleted T cells, or PBMCs.

Trimming took 9 bases from V and 3 from J; bases not matched to a gene: 4. The CDR3 sequence is 13 residues long. Germline V lookup: CDR1 SNHLY, CDR2 FYNNEI. In the authors' methods: Estimation of nucleated cell counts relied on the amplification of reference gene primers. Repertoires were generated with immunoSEQ multiplex PCR, while TCRdb's copy carries only in-frame clones and drops some. V and J calls and clone size follow that table, whereas D and trimming were derived from the DNA. The data show approximately 96,000 clones, roughly 80% seen once. The sequence was collected from an elderly woman with acute or convalescent COVID-19. V and J are TRBV2 and TRBJ1-2; 10 bases match TRBD1. The sequencing sample was made of peripheral blood. CDR3 region: CASPGTGDYGYTF. The DNA of the CDR3 is TGTGCCAGTCCCGGGACAGGGGACTATGGCTACACCTTC.